This T cell receptor beta chain was obtained from a study of CD8 T cells in Susac syndrome. The CDR3 length is 15 residues. Trimming cost V 6 bases and J 4 bases; bases outside gene matches: 6. Germline CDR1 and CDR2: MNHEY and SVGAGI. Healthy donors were controls matched for age and sex. Bulk CD8+ and CD4+ cells came from magnetic negative isolation; CD8+ TEMRA by FACS. Study-wide results and caveats: As the study acknowledged, the number of individuals who were part of its TCR sequencing and HLA analysis was relatively small.

About this clonotype: Its antigen remains unidentified.

RNA amounts of roughly 0.45 to 1 ug underwent reverse transcription with random hexamers. Coverage of TCR beta CDR3 amplification by immunoSEQ multiplex PCR extended to 54 Vbeta and 13 Jbeta. TCRdb re-called the immunoSEQ multiplex PCR reads with MiXCR, one entry per CDR3 protein. The repertoire has about 110,000 distinct CDR3 sequences, about 96% of them found once; the top ten carry roughly 0.099%. The chain has TRBV6-5 and TRBJ2-5; TRBD2 aligns across 12 bases. Sequenced sample: CD4+ T cells from PBMCs. This clonotype was obtained from a human donor in good health. In DNA form, the CDR3 reads TGTGCCAGCAGCCCCGGACTAGCGGGGAGAGAGACCCAGTACTTC. It is translated as CASSPGLAGRETQYF.